This TCR beta chain was retrieved from a study of cytomegalovirus exposure and HLA in healthy donors. Primers for the PCR totalled 60 Vbeta and 13 Jbeta. Some clones are missing from TCRdb's copy, which holds only in-frame ones; the method was immunoSEQ multiplex PCR. The data show about 140,000 clones, about 74% seen once. Comments on this clone: Its antigen remains unidentified.

General study points: According to the study, 150 to 200 TCR beta chains were cytomegalovirus-associated.

Per the germline V gene, CDR1 is SGDLS and CDR2 is YYNGEE. After removal of 3 bases from V and 11 bases from J, the junction contained 9 bases not matched to a gene. CDR3 length: 14 residues. This clonotype was obtained from a male donor in good health and CMV-seronegative. The specimen sequenced was PBMCs. This chain connects TRBV9 to TRBJ1-1; 11 bases are shared with TRBD1. The CDR3 loop is CASSAGTGGLGAFF. CDR3 nucleotides: TGTGCCAGCAGCGCCGGGACAGGGGGGCTTGGGGCTTTCTTT.